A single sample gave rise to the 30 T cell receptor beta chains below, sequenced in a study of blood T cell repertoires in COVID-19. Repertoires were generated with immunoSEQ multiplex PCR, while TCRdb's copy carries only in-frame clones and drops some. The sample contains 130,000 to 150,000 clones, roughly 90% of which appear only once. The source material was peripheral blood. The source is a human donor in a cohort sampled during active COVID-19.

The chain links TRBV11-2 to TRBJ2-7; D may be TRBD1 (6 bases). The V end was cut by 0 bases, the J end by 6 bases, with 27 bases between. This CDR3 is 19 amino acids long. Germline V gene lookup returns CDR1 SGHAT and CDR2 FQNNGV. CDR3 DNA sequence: TGTGCCAGCAGCTTAGAGGGCCCCCCTCAGGGGCAGCGACTACGCGAGCAGTACTTC. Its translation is CASSLEGPPQGQRLREQYF.

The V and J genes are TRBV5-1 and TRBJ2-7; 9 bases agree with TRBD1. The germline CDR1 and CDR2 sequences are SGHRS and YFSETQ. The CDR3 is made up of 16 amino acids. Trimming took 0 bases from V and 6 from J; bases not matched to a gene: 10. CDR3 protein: CASSLAVRTGEGEQYF. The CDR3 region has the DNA TGCGCCAGCAGCTTGGCGGTGAGGACAGGGGAGGGCGAGCAGTACTTC.

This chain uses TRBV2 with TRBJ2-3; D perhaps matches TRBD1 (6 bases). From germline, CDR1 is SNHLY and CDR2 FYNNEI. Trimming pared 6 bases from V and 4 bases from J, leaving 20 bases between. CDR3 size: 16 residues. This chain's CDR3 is CASRGRGRASPDTQYF. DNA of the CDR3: TGTGCCAGCAGGGGCAGGGGTCGGGCTAGCCCAGATACGCAGTATTTT.

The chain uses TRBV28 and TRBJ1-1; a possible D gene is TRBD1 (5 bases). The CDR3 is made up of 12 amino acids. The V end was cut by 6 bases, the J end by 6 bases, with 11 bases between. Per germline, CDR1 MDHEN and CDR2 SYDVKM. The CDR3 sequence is CASRTTASEAFF. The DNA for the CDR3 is TGTGCCAGCAGAACGACAGCATCTGAAGCTTTCTTT. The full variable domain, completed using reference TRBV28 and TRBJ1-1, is DVKVTQSSRYLVKRTGEKVFLECVQDMDHENMFWYRQDPGLGLRLIYFSYDVKMKEKGDIPEGYSVSREKKERFSLILESASTNQTSMYLCASRTTASEAFFGQGTRLTVV.

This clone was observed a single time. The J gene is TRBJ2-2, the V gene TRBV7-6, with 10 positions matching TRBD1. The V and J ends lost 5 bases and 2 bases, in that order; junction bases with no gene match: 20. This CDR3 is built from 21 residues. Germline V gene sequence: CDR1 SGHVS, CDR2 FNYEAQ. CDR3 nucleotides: TGTGCCAGCAGCCCCCTCCGGCTCCTAGACAGGGGGCGGTTCAACACCGGGGAGCTGTTTTTT. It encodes CASSPLRLLDRGRFNTGELFF.

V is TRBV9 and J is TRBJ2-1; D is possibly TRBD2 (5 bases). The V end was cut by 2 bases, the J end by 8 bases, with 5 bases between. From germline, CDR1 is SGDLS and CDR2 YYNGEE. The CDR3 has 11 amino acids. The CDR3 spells CASSVEDEQFF. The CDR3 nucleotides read TGTGCCAGCAGCGTGGAGGATGAGCAGTTCTTC.

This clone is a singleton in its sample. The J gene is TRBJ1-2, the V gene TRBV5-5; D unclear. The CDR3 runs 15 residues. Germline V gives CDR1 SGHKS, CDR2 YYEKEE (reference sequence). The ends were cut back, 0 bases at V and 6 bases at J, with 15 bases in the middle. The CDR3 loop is CASSLVGGPGDGYTF. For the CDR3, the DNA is TGTGCCAGCAGCTTGGTGGGCGGGCCGGGAGATGGCTACACCTTC.

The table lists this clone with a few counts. The DNA for the CDR3 is TGTGCCAGCAGTGATCTAGTGGGACTGTCATACAATGAGCAGTTCTTC. As protein: CASSDLVGLSYNEQFF. The chain links TRBV25-1 to TRBJ2-1; D may be TRBD2 (6 bases). The CDR3 spans 16 residues. Germline CDR1 MGHDK, CDR2 SYGVNS. The V gene lost 3 bases and the J gene lost 4 bases, with 16 bases spanning the gap.

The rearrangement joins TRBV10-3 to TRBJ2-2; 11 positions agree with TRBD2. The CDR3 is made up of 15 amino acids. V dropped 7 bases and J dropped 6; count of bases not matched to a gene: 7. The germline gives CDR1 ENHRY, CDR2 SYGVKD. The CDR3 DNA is TGTGCCATCACCGGTACTAGCGGGGGTTCCGGGGAGCTGTTTTTT. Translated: CAITGTSGGSGELFF.

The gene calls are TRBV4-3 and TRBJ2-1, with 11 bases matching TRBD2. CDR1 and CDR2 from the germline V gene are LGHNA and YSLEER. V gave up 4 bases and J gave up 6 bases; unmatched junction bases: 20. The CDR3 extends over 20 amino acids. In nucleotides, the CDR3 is TGCGCCAGCAGCCCGACGGTAGTAGCGGGAGGGCCGGCGGGGCCCAATGAGCAGTTCTTC. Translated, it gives CASSPTVVAGGPAGPNEQFF.

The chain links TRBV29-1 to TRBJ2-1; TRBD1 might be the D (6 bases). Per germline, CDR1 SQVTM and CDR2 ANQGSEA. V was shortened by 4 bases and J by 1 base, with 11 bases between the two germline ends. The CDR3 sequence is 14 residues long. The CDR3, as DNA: TGCAGCGTTGTTGTGAGGGGGTCCTACAATGAGCAGTTCTTC. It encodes CSVVVRGSYNEQFF.

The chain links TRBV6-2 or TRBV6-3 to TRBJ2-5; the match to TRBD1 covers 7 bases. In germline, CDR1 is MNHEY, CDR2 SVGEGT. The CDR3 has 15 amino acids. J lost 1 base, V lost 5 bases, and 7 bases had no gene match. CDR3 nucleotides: TGTGCCAGCAGTAGACAGGGTGGGGGCCAAGAGACCCAGTACTTC. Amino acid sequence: CASSRQGGGQETQYF.

The CDR3 DNA sequence: TGTGCCAGCAGCCCAGGGACTTTTACGGGGCACACTGAAGCTTTCTTT. Protein sequence: CASSPGTFTGHTEAFF. The chain carries TRBV7-9 and TRBJ1-1; perhaps TRBD1 as D (5 bases). Germline loops: CDR1 SEHNR, CDR2 FQNEAQ (reference sequence). The CDR3 has 16 residues. V was pared by 5 bases and J by 3 bases, with 19 bases between.

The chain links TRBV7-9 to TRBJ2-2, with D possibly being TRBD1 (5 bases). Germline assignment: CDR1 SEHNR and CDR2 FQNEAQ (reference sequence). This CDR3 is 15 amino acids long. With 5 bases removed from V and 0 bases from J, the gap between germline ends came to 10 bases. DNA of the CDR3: TGTGCCAGCAGCCAACAGGACCCGAACACCGGGGAGCTGTTTTTT. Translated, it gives CASSQQDPNTGELFF.

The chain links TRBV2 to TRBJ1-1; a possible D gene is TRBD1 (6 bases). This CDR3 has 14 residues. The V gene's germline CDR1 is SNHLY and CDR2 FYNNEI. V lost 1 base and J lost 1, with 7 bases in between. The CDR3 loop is CASSEVRGNTEAFF. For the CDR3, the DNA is TGTGCCAGCAGTGAAGTCAGGGGGAACACTGAAGCTTTCTTT.

CDR3 region: CASSRQGAAGELFF. Written as DNA, the CDR3 is TGTGCCAGCAGCAGACAGGGGGCGGCCGGGGAGCTGTTTTTT. V and J are TRBV6-2 or TRBV6-3 and TRBJ2-2; 10 bases match TRBD1. The CDR3 has 14 residues. Trimming cost V 6 bases and J 6 bases; bases outside gene matches: 4. Germline lookup yields CDR1 MNHEY and CDR2 SVGEGT.

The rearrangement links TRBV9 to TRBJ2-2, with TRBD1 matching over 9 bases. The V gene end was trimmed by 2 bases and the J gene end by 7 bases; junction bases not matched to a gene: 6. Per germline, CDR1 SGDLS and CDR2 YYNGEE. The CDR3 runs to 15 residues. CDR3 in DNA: TGTGCCAGCAGCGTTAATCGACAGGGGGGCGGGGAGCTGTTTTTT. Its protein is CASSVNRQGGGELFF.

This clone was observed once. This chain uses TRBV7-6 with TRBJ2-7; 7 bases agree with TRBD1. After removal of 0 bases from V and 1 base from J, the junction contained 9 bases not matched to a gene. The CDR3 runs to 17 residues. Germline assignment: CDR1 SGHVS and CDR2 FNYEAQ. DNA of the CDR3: TGTGCCAGCAGCTTAGCCCCCGCCGGGACAGCATCCTACGAGCAGTACTTC. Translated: CASSLAPAGTASYEQYF.

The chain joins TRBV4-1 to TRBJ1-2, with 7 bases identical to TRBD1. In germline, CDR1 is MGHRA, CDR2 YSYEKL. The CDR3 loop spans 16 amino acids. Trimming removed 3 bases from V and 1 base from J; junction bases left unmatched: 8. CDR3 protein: CASSHPAGGYNYGYTF. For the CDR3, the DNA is TGCGCCAGCAGCCACCCTGCAGGGGGTTATAACTATGGCTACACCTTC.

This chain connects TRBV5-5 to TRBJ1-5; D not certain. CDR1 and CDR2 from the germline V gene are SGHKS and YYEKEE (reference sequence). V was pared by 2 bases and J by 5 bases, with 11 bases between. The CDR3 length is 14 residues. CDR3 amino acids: CASSFPGEYQPQHF. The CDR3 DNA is TGTGCCAGCAGCTTCCCCGGGGAATATCAGCCCCAGCATTTT.

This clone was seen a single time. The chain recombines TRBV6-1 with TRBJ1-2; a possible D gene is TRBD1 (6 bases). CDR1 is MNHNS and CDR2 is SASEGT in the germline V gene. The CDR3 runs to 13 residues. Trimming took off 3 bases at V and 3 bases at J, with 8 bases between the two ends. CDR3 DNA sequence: TGTGCCAGCAGTGATTCAGGGGACTATGGCTACACCTTC. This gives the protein CASSDSGDYGYTF.

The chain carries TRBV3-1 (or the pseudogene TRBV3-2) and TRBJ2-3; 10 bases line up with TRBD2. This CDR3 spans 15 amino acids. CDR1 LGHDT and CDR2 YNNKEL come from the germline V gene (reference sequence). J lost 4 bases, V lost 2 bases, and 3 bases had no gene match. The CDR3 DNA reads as TGTGCCAGCAGCCAAAGGACTAGCGGATCAGATACGCAGTATTTT. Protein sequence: CASSQRTSGSDTQYF.

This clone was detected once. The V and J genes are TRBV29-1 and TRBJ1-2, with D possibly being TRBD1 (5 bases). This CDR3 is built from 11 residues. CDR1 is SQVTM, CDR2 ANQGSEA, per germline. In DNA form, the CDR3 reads TGCAGTGGGGGAGGGTACTATGGCTACACCTTC. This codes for CSGGGYYGYTF.

This CDR3 reads CASSLGLAVFNEQFF. Written as DNA, the CDR3 is TGTGCCAGCAGCTTGGGACTAGCGGTCTTCAATGAGCAGTTCTTC. The chain has TRBV6-2 or TRBV6-3 and TRBJ2-1; 11 nucleotides agree with TRBD2. Germline values: CDR1 MNHEY, CDR2 SVGEGT. The CDR3 loop spans 15 amino acids. V dropped 6 bases and J dropped 6; count of bases not matched to a gene: 7.

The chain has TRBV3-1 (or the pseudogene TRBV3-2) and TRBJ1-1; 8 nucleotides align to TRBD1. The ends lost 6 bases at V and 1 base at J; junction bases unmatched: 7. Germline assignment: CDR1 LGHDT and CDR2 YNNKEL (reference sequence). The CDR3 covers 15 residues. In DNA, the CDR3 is TGTGCCAGCAGGCCCGGACAGGGTAAGAACACTGAAGCTTTCTTT. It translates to CASRPGQGKNTEAFF.

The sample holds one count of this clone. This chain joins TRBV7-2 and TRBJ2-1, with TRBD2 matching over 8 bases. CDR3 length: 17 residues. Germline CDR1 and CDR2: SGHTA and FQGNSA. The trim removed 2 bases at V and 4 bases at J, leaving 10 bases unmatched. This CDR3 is CASSLWGRVAGYNEQFF. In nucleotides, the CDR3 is TGTGCCAGCAGCTTATGGGGGAGAGTAGCGGGGTACAATGAGCAGTTCTTC. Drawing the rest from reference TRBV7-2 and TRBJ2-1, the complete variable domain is GAGVSQSPSNKVTEKGKDVELRCDPISGHTALYWYRQSLGQGLEFLIYFQGNSAPDKSGLPSDRFSAERTGGSVSTLTIQRTQQEDSAVYLCASSLWGRVAGYNEQFFGPGTRLTVL.

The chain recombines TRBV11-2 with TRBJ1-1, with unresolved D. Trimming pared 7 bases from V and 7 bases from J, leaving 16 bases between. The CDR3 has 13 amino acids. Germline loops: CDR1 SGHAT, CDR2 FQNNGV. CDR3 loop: CASIPMRTGEAFF. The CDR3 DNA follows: TGTGCCAGCATCCCGATGCGAACGGGTGAAGCTTTCTTT. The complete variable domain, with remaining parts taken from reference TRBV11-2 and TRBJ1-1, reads EAGVAQSPRYKIIEKRQSVAFWCNPISGHATLYWYQQILGQGPKLLIQFQNNGVVDDSQLPKDRFSAERLKGVDSTLKIQPAKLEDSAVYLCASIPMRTGEAFFGQGTRLTVV.

As DNA, the CDR3 is TGTGCCAGCAGCCATGGGACAGAAGAGACCCAGTACTTC. Its translation is CASSHGTEETQYF. The chain joins TRBV3-1 (or the pseudogene TRBV3-2) to TRBJ2-5; TRBD1 matches 7 bases. The V and J ends lost 3 bases and 3 bases, in that order; junction bases with no gene match: 1. CDR1 and CDR2 from the germline V gene are LGHDT and YNNKEL (reference sequence). This CDR3 has 13 amino acids.

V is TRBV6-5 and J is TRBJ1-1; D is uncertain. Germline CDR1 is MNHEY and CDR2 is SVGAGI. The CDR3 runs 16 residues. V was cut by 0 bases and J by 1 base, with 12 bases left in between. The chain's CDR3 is CASSYSQRYGNTEAFF. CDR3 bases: TGTGCCAGCAGTTACTCGCAACGCTACGGGAACACTGAAGCTTTCTTT.

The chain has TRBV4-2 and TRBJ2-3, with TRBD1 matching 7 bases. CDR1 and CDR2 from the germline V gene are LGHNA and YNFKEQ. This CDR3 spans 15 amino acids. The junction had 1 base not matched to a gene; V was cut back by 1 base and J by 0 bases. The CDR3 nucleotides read TGTGCCAGCAGCCAAGCAGGGGGAAGCACAGATACGCAGTATTTT. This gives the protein CASSQAGGSTDTQYF.